These 20 T cell receptor beta chains were all obtained from the same sample, sequenced in a study of molecular identifiers for immune sequencing clone quantification. A single record per CDR3 protein comes from TCRdb applying MiXCR to the PCR reads. Altogether 50,000 to 75,000 distinct CDR3 sequences are present, 15% to 20% being singletons, with the ten largest covering about 1.5%. What was sequenced was naive CD8+ T cells from blood, with Jurkat cell RNA spiked in. Noted subset: FACS-sorted CD8+CD4-CCR7+CD45RA+ naive T cells. All receptors come from a human donor in good health. Some libraries in this study had Jurkat cell RNA spiked in.

This chain joins TRBV12-3 or TRBV12-4 and TRBJ1-2; no reliable D call. CDR3 length: 14 amino acids. The V gene lost 0 bases and the J gene lost 4 bases, with 9 bases spanning the gap. This CDR3 is CASSLALSAYGYTF. In nucleotides, the CDR3 is TGTGCCAGCAGTTTAGCGCTTTCGGCCTATGGCTACACCTTC.

In this sample, this clonotype turned up many times. This chain links TRBV7-9 with TRBJ1-2; tentative D call: TRBD1 (6 bases). Trimming stripped 5 bases from V and 3 bases from J, with 13 bases between. The germline gives CDR1 SEHNR, CDR2 FQNEAQ (reference sequence). The CDR3 is 14 amino acids. DNA for the CDR3: TGTGCCAGCAGCATCACAGGGAACGACTATGGCTACACCTTC. Translation gives CASSITGNDYGYTF.

This clonotype was counted at least ten times. The genes are TRBV5-6 and TRBJ1-5, with D maybe TRBD1 (6 bases). Germline V gene sequence: CDR1 SGHDT, CDR2 YYEEEE. CDR3 length: 17 amino acids. V lost 4 bases, J lost 1 base, and 18 bases lay in between. Here the CDR3 reads CASSLGYREVSNQPQHF. CDR3 DNA: TGTGCCAGCAGCCTCGGCTACAGGGAAGTAAGCAATCAGCCCCAGCATTTT.

This chain links TRBV4-2 with TRBJ2-1; D may be TRBD2 (7 bases). CDR1 and CDR2 (germline): LGHNA, YNFKEQ. The CDR3 contains 16 residues. With 2 bases removed from V and 5 bases from J, the gap between germline ends came to 16 bases. CDR3 sequence reads: CASSQLGGGADNEQFF. CDR3 coding DNA: TGTGCCAGCAGCCAACTAGGGGGGGGTGCTGACAATGAGCAGTTCTTC.

This clonotype was detected ten times or more. The chain links TRBV4-1 to TRBJ2-6; TRBD2 aligns across 15 bases. CDR3 length: 23 residues. Germline CDR1 and CDR2: MGHRA and YSYEKL. The V gene end was trimmed by 2 bases and the J gene end by 0 bases; junction bases not matched to a gene: 14. The CDR3 sequence is CASSQPYVGLAGGVNSGANVLTF. The CDR3 coding sequence is TGCGCCAGCAGCCAACCTTATGTGGGACTAGCGGGAGGAGTCAACTCTGGGGCCAACGTCCTGACTTTC.

This clonotype has at least ten counts. The J gene is TRBJ1-2, the V gene TRBV29-1; no firm D call. CDR3 length: 11 residues. Germline CDR1 is SQVTM and CDR2 is ANQGSEA. Trimming removed 4 bases from V and 0 bases from J, with 3 bases in between. CDR3 sequence (DNA): TGCAGCGTTGTGTCTAACTATGGCTACACCTTC. Translation: CSVVSNYGYTF.

This clonotype was counted only a few times. This chain joins TRBV30 and TRBJ1-1; D is uncertain. There are 13 residues in the CDR3. The germline CDR1 and CDR2 sequences are GTSNPN and SVGIG (reference sequence). Trimming took 7 bases from V and 0 from J, leaving 12 bases between them. This CDR3 reads CASDGIMNTEAFF. CDR3 coding DNA: TGTGCCTCAGACGGGATCATGAACACTGAAGCTTTCTTT.

This clonotype was counted at least ten times. The rearrangement links TRBV5-1 to TRBJ2-1, with D possibly TRBD2 on 5 matching bases. The CDR3 contains 18 residues. Germline values: CDR1 SGHRS, CDR2 YFSETQ. The V gene lost 3 bases and the J gene lost 1 base, with 20 bases spanning the gap. The CDR3 DNA sequence: TGCGCCAGCAGCTGGCGAGCGAAAGGACTGCTTTCCTACAATGAGCAGTTCTTC. Translation gives CASSWRAKGLLSYNEQFF. Drawing the rest from reference TRBV5-1 and TRBJ2-1, the complete variable domain is KAGVTQTPRYLIKTRGQQVTLSCSPISGHRSVSWYQQTPGQGLQFLFEYFSETQRNKGNFPGRFSGRQFSNSRSEMNVSTLELGDSALYLCASSWRAKGLLSYNEQFFGPGTRLTVL.

This clonotype has at least ten counts. This chain uses TRBV29-1 with TRBJ2-7; weak D call: TRBD1 (6 bases). This CDR3 is 12 amino acids long. Germline loops: CDR1 SQVTM, CDR2 ANQGSEA. The V and J ends lost 8 bases and 1 base respectively, with 12 bases between them. The CDR3 protein is CSIRQESYEQYF. CDR3 coding DNA: TGCAGCATACGACAGGAGTCCTACGAGCAGTACTTC.

This clonotype was seen ten or more times. V is TRBV30 and J is TRBJ2-7; 11 bases agree with TRBD2. Germline values: CDR1 GTSNPN, CDR2 SVGIG (reference sequence). J lost 6 bases, V lost 3 bases, and 4 bases had no gene match. CDR3 length: 13 residues. The CDR3 DNA reads as TGTGCCTGGAGCCGACTAGCGGGATCCGAGCAGTACTTC. Translated: CAWSRLAGSEQYF.

As regards this clonotype: This may be a read error, as it is one base from a much larger clone. The conserved phenylalanine or tryptophan is not found at the CDR3 terminus, so this likely reflects a read error. The genes are TRBV6-1 and TRBJ1-1; no firm D call. CDR1 and CDR2 from the germline V gene are MNHNS and SASEGT. This CDR3 is built from 13 residues. The V end was cut by 3 bases, the J end by 2 bases, with 7 bases between. The CDR3 sequence: CASSERLNTEAFL. In DNA form, the CDR3 reads TGTGCCAGCAGTGAGAGGCTCAACACTGAAGCTTTCCTT.

This chain connects TRBV27 to TRBJ2-7; 7 nucleotides match TRBD1. V was pared by 6 bases and J by 5 bases, with 4 bases of the junction left unmatched. The CDR3 spans 12 residues. Germline V gene lookup returns CDR1 MNHEY and CDR2 SMNVEV (reference sequence). CDR3 in amino acids: CASSRTGNEQYF. CDR3 DNA sequence: TGTGCCAGCAGCCGGACAGGCAACGAGCAGTACTTC.

A remark on this clonotype: A read error may explain this, as a much larger clone is one base away. The V gene is TRBV27, the J gene TRBJ1-2, with 8 bases aligning to TRBD1. The CDR3 is 13 residues long. V was pared by 3 bases and J by 9 bases, with 6 bases of the junction left unmatched. The germline V gene has CDR1 MNHEY and CDR2 SMNVEV (reference sequence). CDR3 region: CASSFGTGHSYTF. Written as DNA, the CDR3 is TGTGCCAGCAGTTTTGGGACAGGCCATAGCTACACCTTC.

In this sample, this clonotype turned up a few times. The CDR3 DNA sequence: TGCAGCGTTATCCACCGGGACAAATACGAGCAGTACTTC. This translates into CSVIHRDKYEQYF. The chain joins TRBV29-1 to TRBJ2-7; a weak D match, TRBD1 (6 bases). V was pared by 5 bases and J by 4 bases, with 15 bases between. Per the germline V gene, CDR1 is SQVTM and CDR2 is ANQGSEA. The CDR3 extends over 13 amino acids.

Ten or more counts support this clonotype. This chain links TRBV7-6 with TRBJ2-5; the D call may be TRBD1 or TRBD2 (5 bases each). Per germline, CDR1 SGHVS and CDR2 FNYEAQ. The CDR3 is 14 residues long. V was shortened by 3 bases and J by 4 bases, with 12 bases between the two germline ends. As DNA, the CDR3 is TGTGCCAGCAGCTTCCTAGAGGGGCGAGAGACCCAGTACTTC. It encodes CASSFLEGRETQYF.

This clonotype came up many times. The CDR3 DNA sequence: TGCGCCAGCAGTCATCTATCCCCCTCCTACAATGAGCAGTTCTTC. Amino acids: CASSHLSPSYNEQFF. The rearrangement uses TRBV23-1 and TRBJ2-1; D unresolved. TRBV23-1 is labeled an ORF, and its function is uncertain. There are 15 residues in the CDR3. V was pared by 3 bases and J by 0 bases, with 9 bases between.

CDR3 sequence reads: CASSLQLTEQGNYNEQFF. The CDR3 coding sequence is TGTGCCAGCAGCTTACAACTTACGGAGCAGGGAAACTACAATGAGCAGTTCTTC. The J gene is TRBJ2-1, the V gene TRBV7-2, with a weak D call TRBD1 (5 bases). The V and J ends lost 2 bases and 3 bases respectively, with 20 bases between them. The CDR3 spans 18 residues. Germline V lookup: CDR1 SGHTA, CDR2 FQGNSA.

This clonotype was recorded many times. The V call is TRBV4-1, the J call TRBJ1-6, with D hard to call. The CDR3 has 15 amino acids. Germline V gene lookup returns CDR1 MGHRA and CDR2 YSYEKL. The V gene lost 8 bases and the J gene lost 0 bases, with 11 bases spanning the gap. The DNA of the CDR3 is TGCGCCAGCGACGTGAGGATCTCCTATAATTCACCCCTCCACTTT. Amino acid sequence: CASDVRISYNSPLHF.

This clonotype showed up many times. The chain uses TRBV7-6 and TRBJ2-3; D possibly uses TRBD1 or TRBD2 (5 bases each). V was trimmed by 5 bases and J by 0 bases, leaving 15 bases between them. The germline V gene has CDR1 SGHVS and CDR2 FNYEAQ. The CDR3 extends over 16 amino acids. CDR3 loop: CASSPEGITSTDTQYF. The CDR3, as DNA: TGTGCCAGCAGCCCAGAGGGGATTACCAGCACAGATACGCAGTATTTT. The full variable domain, its missing parts supplied by reference TRBV7-6 and TRBJ2-3, is GAGVSQSPRYKVTKRGQDVALRCDPISGHVSLYWYRQALGQGPEFLTYFNYEAQQDKSGLPNDRFSAERPEGSISTLTIQRTEQRDSAMYRCASSPEGITSTDTQYFGPGTRLTVL.

This clonotype was seen only a few times. A much more abundant neighbour one base away suggests this may be a read error. The chain combines TRBV3-1 with TRBJ1-5; a possible D gene is TRBD1 (5 bases). The CDR3 consists of 14 residues. Germline CDR1 reads LGHDT; CDR2 reads YNNKEL (reference sequence). The CDR3 coding sequence is TGTGCCGGCAGCCAAGATTGGGGGGGACAGCCCCAGCATTTT. Its translation: CAGSQDWGGQPQHF. Filled out from reference TRBV3-1 and TRBJ1-5, the complete variable domain reads DTAVSQTPKYLVTQMGNDKSIKCEQNLGHDTMYWYKQDSKKFLKIMFSYNNKELIINETVPNRFSPKSPDKAHLNLHINSLELGDSAVYFCAGSQDWGGQPQHFGDGTRLSIL.